This TCR beta chain was retrieved from a study of blood T cell repertoires in COVID-19. Trimming removed 6 bases from V and 0 bases from J, with 11 bases in between. Germline loops: CDR1 MNHEY, CDR2 SMNVEV (reference sequence). This CDR3 contains 14 residues. The repertoire was sequenced with immunoSEQ multiplex PCR; TCRdb's copy has only in-frame clones and lacks some. The repertoire has around 300,000 clones, around 90% of them found once; the top ten carry 3.5% to 4.5%. This receptor was obtained from a woman aged 18-29 years with acute COVID-19. The J gene is TRBJ1-1, the V gene TRBV27, with a weak D call TRBD1 (5 bases). The sequenced sample was PBMCs or T cells enriched from blood (not recorded which). DNA of the CDR3: TGTGCCAGCAGCTCTTTCAGGGTGAACACTGAAGCTTTCTTT. Protein sequence: CASSSFRVNTEAFF.